One sample yielded the 27 T cell receptor beta chains listed below, sequenced in a study of metastatic and nonmetastatic thyroid tumors. MiXCR reprocessed the PCR reads for TCRdb. The sample consists of roughly 34,000 clones, about a fifth of them appearing once. All patients were treatment-naive before thyroid surgery. Specimen: tumor tissue. Receptors were obtained from a male donor with papillary thyroid cancer or a benign thyroid nodule (not recorded which). Some clones in this sample may be carry-over from other donors' samples.

The chain uses TRBV6-2 or TRBV6-3 and TRBJ2-1; a weak D match, TRBD2 (6 bases). V was pared by 8 bases and J by 0 bases, with 14 bases between. The CDR3 is made up of 15 amino acids. The germline V gene has CDR1 MNHEY and CDR2 SVGEGT. Written as DNA, the CDR3 is TGTGCCAGCGGAGGGGATTCCCTCTCCTACAATGAGCAGTTCTTC. Its translation is CASGGDSLSYNEQFF.

This clone appeared many times. J is TRBJ1-4 and V is TRBV19; 7 nucleotides align to TRBD1. CDR1 and CDR2 (germline): LNHDA, SQIVND (reference sequence). The V and J ends lost 3 bases and 7 bases, in that order; junction bases with no gene match: 5. The CDR3 contains 14 residues. The DNA for the CDR3 is TGTGCCAGTAGTATGGAGGGGGCTGGTGAAAAACTGTTTTTT. Its protein product is CASSMEGAGEKLFF.

This clone showed up just a few times. This chain connects TRBV2 to TRBJ2-7; perhaps TRBD1 as D (7 bases). Looked up from germline, CDR1 is SNHLY and CDR2 is FYNNEI. The length of the CDR3 is 15 residues. The V and J ends lost 0 bases and 5 bases respectively, with 14 bases between them. The CDR3: CASSEAGGTGDEQYF. CDR3 in DNA: TGTGCCAGCAGTGAAGCGGGGGGTACAGGGGACGAGCAGTACTTC.

This clone was observed at least ten times. With a much larger clone just one base away, this may be a read error. This sample also contains other DNA sequences that code for the same CDR3. The chain has TRBV20-1 and TRBJ1-1, with a tentative D call TRBD1 (6 bases). The CDR3 runs to 12 residues. CDR1 is DFQATT, CDR2 SNEGSKA, per germline (reference sequence). V was pared by 3 bases and J by 8 bases, with 13 bases between. The CDR3 DNA is TGCAGTGCTAGTGCCGGGGGCACCGAAGCTTTCTTT. This sequence encodes CSASAGGTEAFF.

The genes are TRBV5-5 and TRBJ1-3; no definite D call. Trimming removed 1 base at V and 4 bases at J, with 15 bases between. In germline, CDR1 is SGHKS, CDR2 YYEKEE (reference sequence). This CDR3 has 16 residues. CDR3 loop: CASSLSAGTRGNTIYF. The CDR3 coding sequence is TGTGCCAGCAGCTTGTCGGCAGGAACGAGGGGAAACACCATATATTTT. The variable domain in full, with the rest retrieved from reference TRBV5-5 and TRBJ1-3, is DAGVTQSPTHLIKTRGQQVTLRCSPISGHKSVSWYQQVLGQGPQFIFQYYEKEERGRGNFPDRFSARQFPNYSSELNVNALLLGDSALYLCASSLSAGTRGNTIYFGEGSWLTVV.

This clone was detected many times. This chain connects TRBV4-3 to TRBJ2-2; D not certain. This CDR3 spans 15 amino acids. Trimming shortened V by 0 bases and J by 6 bases, and 11 bases separated the two germline ends. Germline V gene lookup returns CDR1 LGHNA and CDR2 YSLEER. The CDR3 nucleotides read TGCGCCAGCAGCCAAGATTACCGCTTGGCCGGGGAGCTGTTTTTT. This gives the protein CASSQDYRLAGELFF.

The sample holds many counts of this clone. V gene TRBV10-3 combines with J gene TRBJ1-2; D possibly corresponds to TRBD1 (6 bases). V was shortened by 2 bases and J by 7 bases, with 14 bases between the two germline ends. The CDR3 runs to 14 residues. The germline V gene encodes CDR1 ENHRY and CDR2 SYGVKD. The CDR3 coding sequence is TGTGCCATCAGTGAGGAGTCCAGGACAGCTGGCTACACCTTC. This gives the protein CAISEESRTAGYTF.

To note about this clone: This same CDR3 is encoded by further DNA sequences in the sample. V is TRBV19 and J is TRBJ2-3, with 9 bases lining up with TRBD2. The junction had 13 bases not matched to a gene; V was cut back by 9 bases and J by 0 bases. Germline CDR1 is LNHDA and CDR2 is SQIVND (reference sequence). The CDR3 sequence is 17 residues long. In nucleotides, the CDR3 is TGTGCCAGCAGTCTCGACGGTACTAGCGGGAGCACAGATACGCAGTATTTT. Translation: CASSLDGTSGSTDTQYF.

This clone was found many times. The CDR3 carries no conserved terminal phenylalanine or tryptophan, so it likely arises from a read error. CDR3 protein: CSARSSRPNEQFS. The CDR3, as DNA: TGCAGTGCTAGATCGTCCCGGCCGAATGAGCAGTTCTCC. This chain links TRBV20-1 with TRBJ2-1, with unresolved D. V lost 2 bases and J 7 bases, leaving 12 bases between the germline ends. Germline CDR1 and CDR2: DFQATT and SNEGSKA (reference sequence). The CDR3 is 13 residues long.

This clone turned up a few times. A clone one base away is much larger, so this may be a read error. Other nucleotide sequences in the sample specify the same CDR3. The chain combines TRBV6-1 with TRBJ1-2; the D is unclear. Germline CDR1 reads MNHNS; CDR2 reads SASEGT. The CDR3 is 12 residues long. CDR3 DNA sequence: TGTGCCAGCACCCCGGGTGGTCGTGGCTACAGCTTC. It encodes CASTPGGRGYSF.

The chain employs TRBV11-1 and TRBJ2-3, with 14 bases aligning to TRBD2. Germline-derived CDR1 and CDR2 are SGHAT and FQDESV (reference sequence). CDR3 length: 18 residues. Losses at the gene ends were 1 base for V and 0 bases for J; bases not matched to a gene: 3. CDR3 sequence: CASSLETSGRASTDTQYF. In DNA, the CDR3 is TGTGCCAGCAGCTTAGAGACTAGCGGGAGGGCAAGCACAGATACGCAGTATTTT.

The table lists this clone with many counts. This sequence joins TRBV11-2 and TRBJ1-5; D perhaps matches TRBD1 (6 bases). The CDR3 covers 16 residues. The V gene's germline CDR1 is SGHAT and CDR2 FQNNGV. The V gene lost 5 bases and the J gene lost 2 bases, with 16 bases spanning the gap. CDR3 protein: CASSAGRGRGNQPQHF. CDR3 nucleotide sequence: TGTGCCAGCAGCGCCGGCAGGGGCCGAGGCAATCAGCCCCAGCATTTT.

This clone showed up many times. One end of the junction varies from germline; a read error may be responsible. The chain carries TRBV18 and TRBJ1-2, with 7 bases identical to TRBD1. The germline CDR1 and CDR2 sequences are KGHSH and LQKENI. This CDR3 spans 14 amino acids. The CDR3 reads CASPPQGVDYGYTF. For the CDR3, the DNA is TGTGCCAGCCCACCCCAGGGGGTCGACTATGGCTACACCTTC.

This sequence joins TRBV12-3 or TRBV12-4 and TRBJ1-2; the D is unclear. CDR3 length equals 12 residues. Deletions cut 5 bases from V and 6 bases from J, with 10 bases between. The CDR3 DNA sequence: TGTGCCAGCAGTCTCAGCCCGGATGGCTACACCTTC. This sequence encodes CASSLSPDGYTF.

This chain joins TRBV6-2 or TRBV6-3 and TRBJ1-2, with 7 bases matching TRBD1. This CDR3 has 19 amino acids. Germline CDR1 reads MNHEY; CDR2 reads SVGEGT. V dropped 5 bases and J dropped 0; count of bases not matched to a gene: 18. As DNA, the CDR3 is TGTGCCAGCAGTACTTTTCAGGGGGGAAACCGGAATTCTAACTATGGCTACACCTTC. This gives the protein CASSTFQGGNRNSNYGYTF.

This clone was counted ten times or more. A read error may be the cause here, since a much bigger clone is one base away. The identical CDR3 is also encoded by other nucleotide sequences in the sample. For the CDR3, the DNA is TGCAGTGCTAGGGGTCTCGACCTAGCCAAAAACATTCAGTACTTC. Translation gives CSARGLDLAKNIQYF. The V call is TRBV20-1, the J call TRBJ2-4; D is unclear. V was clipped by 3 bases and J by 0 bases, with 12 bases between them. Germline lookup yields CDR1 DFQATT and CDR2 SNEGSKA (reference sequence). The CDR3 totals 15 residues.

This rearrangement joins TRBV27 to TRBJ2-7, with D hard to call. Trimming shortened V by 1 base and J by 4 bases, and 11 bases separated the two germline ends. This CDR3 has 14 residues. The V gene's germline CDR1 is MNHEY and CDR2 SMNVEV (reference sequence). The CDR3 loop is CASSLYDPRYEQYF. CDR3 in DNA: TGTGCCAGCAGTTTATATGACCCTCGATACGAGCAGTACTTC.

There are many counts of this clone. This may stem from a read error, because a much larger clone lies one nucleotide away. Other DNA sequences in this specimen translate into the identical CDR3. The chain employs TRBV11-2 and TRBJ2-1, with 7 positions matching TRBD2. The CDR3 extends over 16 amino acids. Per germline, CDR1 SGHAT and CDR2 FQNNGV. J lost 6 bases, V lost 5 bases, and 13 bases had no gene match. As DNA, the CDR3 is TGTGCCAGCAGCCCAGTCGTGGGCGGGAGCCCCAATGAGCAGTTCTTC. It yields the protein CASSPVVGGSPNEQFF. The whole variable domain, remainder taken from reference TRBV11-2 and TRBJ2-1, is EAGVAQSPRYKIIEKRQSVAFWCNPISGHATLYWYQQILGQGPKLLIQFQNNGVVDDSQLPKDRFSAERLKGVDSTLKIQPAKLEDSAVYLCASSPVVGGSPNEQFFGPGTRLTVL.

In this sample, this clone turned up many times. The chain uses TRBV5-4 and TRBJ2-1, with D perhaps TRBD2 (5 bases). Trimming left V 2 bases short and J 3 bases short, with 12 bases between. This CDR3 is 15 amino acids long. Germline V gives CDR1 SGHNT, CDR2 YYREEE (reference sequence). The CDR3 bases are TGTGCCAGCAGCTTTCTAGGAGCGGACTACAATGAGCAGTTCTTC. Its translation is CASSFLGADYNEQFF.

The table lists this clone with a few counts. This chain connects TRBV6-1 to TRBJ2-7; perhaps D is TRBD1 or TRBD2 (5 bases each). Per germline, CDR1 MNHNS and CDR2 SASEGT. The CDR3 has 12 amino acids. Trimming removed 5 bases from V and 5 bases from J, with 10 bases in between. The CDR3 nucleotides are TGTGCCAGCAGTCGGGACCCCAACGAGCAGTACTTC. Its protein is CASSRDPNEQYF.

At least ten counts were recorded for this clone. J is TRBJ2-7 and V is TRBV15; TRBD1 matches 9 bases. This CDR3 has 15 amino acids. Trimming removed 6 bases from V and 2 bases from J; junction bases left unmatched: 8. Germline lookup yields CDR1 LNHNV and CDR2 YYDKDF (reference sequence). The CDR3 sequence is CATSQMDRGTYEQYF. The DNA of the CDR3 is TGTGCCACCAGTCAGATGGACAGGGGAACCTACGAGCAGTACTTC.

This clone was found many times. This chain joins TRBV3-1 and TRBJ2-3; D gene unclear. In germline, CDR1 is LGHDT, CDR2 YNNKEL (reference sequence). CDR3 length: 13 amino acids. The V end lost 2 bases, the J end lost 6 bases, and 9 bases lay between the germline ends. The CDR3, as DNA: TGTGCCAGCAGCCAAAGGTTGACGGATACGCAGTATTTT. Translation: CASSQRLTDTQYF.

This clone was seen a single time. The V gene is TRBV9, the J gene TRBJ2-7, with 12 positions matching TRBD2. V dropped 0 bases and J dropped 2; count of bases not matched to a gene: 0. CDR1 SGDLS and CDR2 YYNGEE come from the germline V gene. This CDR3 region has 15 residues. As DNA, the CDR3 is TGTGCCAGCAGCGTAGGGACTAGCGGGGCCTACGAGCAGTACTTC. This encodes CASSVGTSGAYEQYF.

This chain links TRBV20-1 with TRBJ2-5, with TRBD2 as a possible D gene (6 bases). The CDR3 is 14 amino acids. CDR1 is DFQATT and CDR2 is SNEGSKA in the germline V gene (reference sequence). Trimming shortened V by 2 bases and J by 3 bases, and 13 bases separated the two germline ends. The chain's CDR3 is CSARLGGLEETQYF. The DNA for the CDR3 is TGCAGTGCTAGATTGGGAGGTCTGGAAGAGACCCAGTACTTC.

At least ten counts were recorded for this clone. A read error may be the cause here, since a much bigger clone is one base away. This same CDR3 is encoded by further DNA sequences in the sample. The rearrangement uses TRBV28 and TRBJ2-7; possibly TRBD1 for D (6 bases). Per the germline V gene, CDR1 is MDHEN and CDR2 is SYDVKM. The CDR3 extends over 12 amino acids. The V gene lost 7 bases and the J gene lost 3 bases, with 10 bases spanning the gap. CDR3 loop: CASIQGSYEQYF. The CDR3 DNA reads as TGTGCCAGCATCCAGGGGAGCTACGAGCAGTACTTC.

This clone was found once. J is TRBJ2-1 and V is TRBV20-1, with 13 bases matching TRBD2. V was clipped by 0 bases and J by 2 bases; unmatched bases: 10. The CDR3 sequence is 19 residues long. The germline gives CDR1 DFQATT, CDR2 SNEGSKA (reference sequence). The CDR3 DNA is TGCAGTGCTAGAGACCCCAGGACTAGCGGGGGAATCACCTACAATGAGCAGTTCTTC. Translated, it gives CSARDPRTSGGITYNEQFF.

This clone was observed at least ten times. This may come from a read error, since a much larger clone is one base off. The V gene is TRBV2, the J gene TRBJ1-3; D uncertain. CDR1 SNHLY and CDR2 FYNNEI come from the germline V gene. This CDR3 has 16 residues. V lost 4 bases to trimming and J lost 0 bases, with 13 bases between them. The DNA for the CDR3 is TGTGCCAGCAGTGGAGGACCTCTTGGCTCTGGAAACACCATATATTTT. This sequence encodes CASSGGPLGSGNTIYF.